Below, one T cell receptor (beta chain) is given with its context. This sample is drawn from a study of blood T cell repertoires in COVID-19. In the study overall: Samples taken during acute and convalescent COVID-19 were collected in the United States, Italy and Spain.

TCRdb's table, derived via immunoSEQ multiplex PCR, lists solely in-frame clones and lacks some. The repertoire has 180,000 or so clones, around four fifths of them found once; the top ten carry about 14%. CDR3 length: 13 residues. CDR1 and CDR2 (germline): GTSNPN, SVGIG (reference sequence). The V gene lost 4 bases and the J gene lost 3 bases, with 10 bases spanning the gap. V usage is TRBV30 and J usage is TRBJ1-5, with unresolved D. The sequence derives from a woman in her sixties or seventies with COVID-19, enrolled during active disease. The sequencing input was peripheral blood. As DNA, the CDR3 is TGTGCCTGGACCCGAGGGCACAATCAGCCCCAGCATTTT. Translating it yields CAWTRGHNQPQHF.